The next 20 T cell receptor beta chains were all read from a single sample in a study of blood T cell repertoires in COVID-19 (TCRdb year 2020). Libraries were built with the immunoSEQ multiplex PCR assay. Here the immuneACCESS table is served through TCRdb, limited to in-frame sequences with V and J called. Missing clones are a known gap in these copies; in checked studies unresolved V genes cover under half, and the rest lacks a known reason. Within this sample are approximately 82,000 clones, with 80% to 90% of them counted one time only. The ten largest clones add up to 1.2% of the sample. The sequencing sample was made of PBMCs or T cells enriched from blood (not recorded which). These receptors originate from a woman in her fifties or sixties with acute COVID-19.

The chain carries TRBV5-1 and TRBJ1-1; 7 bases are a match to TRBD1. Losses at the gene ends were 4 bases for V and 0 bases for J; bases not matched to a gene: 9. Germline V gives CDR1 SGHRS, CDR2 YFSETQ. CDR3 length equals 16 residues. The CDR3 here is CASSTGQVLMNTEAFF. The CDR3, as DNA: TGCGCCAGCAGCACCGGACAGGTCCTTATGAACACTGAAGCTTTCTTT.

This clone was recorded once. The chain employs TRBV11-3 and TRBJ2-7; 12 nucleotides match TRBD2. This CDR3 region has 15 residues. Germline trimming cut 5 bases from V and 4 bases from J; bases unmatched to any gene: 6. Germline V gives CDR1 SGHNT, CDR2 YENEEA. The CDR3 loop reads CASSTLAGGPYEQYF. The CDR3 DNA reads TGTGCCAGCAGCACCCTAGCGGGAGGGCCGTACGAGCAGTACTTC.

This clone was seen more than once but under ten times. The rearrangement joins TRBV3-1 (or the pseudogene TRBV3-2) to TRBJ1-4; 7 bases match TRBD1. V dropped 2 bases and J dropped 6; count of bases not matched to a gene: 3. Germline V gives CDR1 LGHDT, CDR2 YNNKEL (reference sequence). The length of the CDR3 is 14 residues. As DNA, the CDR3 is TGTGCCAGCAGCCAACCCGGGACAGATGAAAAACTGTTTTTT. It codes for CASSQPGTDEKLFF.

V gene TRBV5-4 combines with J gene TRBJ1-2; D unresolved. The CDR3 has 12 amino acids. V shed 4 bases and J shed 8 bases, with 12 bases lying between them. Germline V gene lookup returns CDR1 SGHNT and CDR2 YYREEE (reference sequence). The CDR3 sequence: CASSTETGGYTF. The CDR3 region has the DNA TGTGCCAGCAGCACTGAGACGGGGGGCTACACCTTC.

The rearrangement uses TRBV6-1 and TRBJ2-2; tentatively, D is TRBD1 (5 bases). The CDR3 is made up of 16 amino acids. V lost 0 bases and J lost 4, with 12 bases in between. CDR1 MNHNS and CDR2 SASEGT come from the germline V gene. The CDR3 spells CASSEAPRVPTGELFF. The CDR3 DNA reads TGTGCCAGCAGTGAAGCGCCCAGGGTTCCCACCGGGGAGCTGTTTTTT.

This sequence joins TRBV5-4 and TRBJ1-2; tentative D call: TRBD1 (6 bases). Germline values: CDR1 SGHNT, CDR2 YYREEE (reference sequence). The CDR3 is 16 residues long. V lost 3 bases, J lost 5 bases, and 20 bases lay in between. The CDR3 region is CASSSPSRTGKYGYTF. The CDR3, as DNA: TGTGCCAGCAGCTCTCCTTCTCGAACAGGGAAATATGGCTACACCTTC.

The rearrangement joins TRBV3-1 (or the pseudogene TRBV3-2) to TRBJ1-2; no clear D gene. Germline lookup yields CDR1 LGHDT and CDR2 YNNKEL (reference sequence). This CDR3 is built from 12 residues. Between the trimmed V and J ends, which lost 0 bases and 4 bases, there was a span of 3 bases. CDR3 sequence: CASSQDGYGYTF. CDR3 sequence (DNA): TGTGCCAGCAGCCAAGACGGCTATGGCTACACCTTC.

This clone was counted a few times. The rearrangement joins TRBV21-1 to TRBJ2-7; the DNA was not compared with TRBD2, the D call given in the table. TRBV21-1 is described as a pseudogene. The CDR3 covers 12 residues. CDR3 loop: CASSKLRIGQYF. CDR3 in DNA: TGTGCCAGCAGCAAACTGCGGATAGGGCAGTACTTC.

The chain carries TRBV27 and TRBJ2-7; D possibly corresponds to TRBD2 (6 bases). CDR3 length equals 14 residues. Trimming removed 7 bases from V and 2 bases from J, with 15 bases in between. Per germline, CDR1 MNHEY and CDR2 SMNVEV (reference sequence). CDR3 nucleotide sequence: TGTGCCAGCACGTTTAAGTGGGGGGCCTACGAGCAGTACTTC. Protein product: CASTFKWGAYEQYF.

The rearrangement joins TRBV25-1 to TRBJ1-5; D possibly corresponds to TRBD1 (6 bases). CDR1 is MGHDK and CDR2 is SYGVNS in the germline V gene. The CDR3 has 16 residues. The ends were cut back, 3 bases at V and 5 bases at J, with 17 bases in the middle. In nucleotides, the CDR3 is TGTGCCAGCAGTGAGGGGGCCGGACAGTATCATCAGCCCCAGCATTTT. It specifies CASSEGAGQYHQPQHF.

The chain recombines TRBV30 with TRBJ1-5; D might be TRBD1 (6 bases). The CDR3 is made up of 14 amino acids. CDR1 GTSNPN and CDR2 SVGIG come from the germline V gene (reference sequence). Trimming took 0 bases from V and 5 from J, leaving 11 bases between them. The DNA for the CDR3 is TGTGCCTGGAGTGTAGGGCCAGGGGATCAGCCCCAGCATTTT. Residues: CAWSVGPGDQPQHF. Variable domain in full (rest from reference TRBV30 and TRBJ1-5): SQTIHQWPATLVQPVGSPLSLECTVEGTSNPNLYWYRQAAGRGLQLLFYSVGIGQISSEVPQNLSASRPQDRQFILSSKKLLLSDSGFYLCAWSVGPGDQPQHFGDGTRLSIL.

As to this clone: Germline is not matched at one junction end, which may reflect a read error. The chain combines TRBV6-1 with TRBJ1-1, with 8 positions matching TRBD1. The CDR3 extends over 14 amino acids. Germline assignment: CDR1 MNHNS and CDR2 SASEGT. CDR3 sequence: CASSQARGRTEAFF. In DNA form, the CDR3 reads TGTGCCAGCAGTCAAGCCAGGGGGCGGACTGAAGCTTTCTTT.

The V gene is TRBV19, the J gene TRBJ1-1; tentatively, D is TRBD1 (6 bases). The V end was cut by 7 bases, the J end by 3 bases, with 15 bases between. Germline-derived CDR1 and CDR2 are LNHDA and SQIVND (reference sequence). The length of the CDR3 is 14 residues. CDR3 DNA sequence: TGTGCCAGTACCTTGGACAGCCGCCACACTGAAGCTTTCTTT. Encoded protein: CASTLDSRHTEAFF.

The chain is built from TRBV19 and TRBJ2-2; tentatively, D is TRBD2 (5 bases). CDR1 and CDR2 from the germline V gene are LNHDA and SQIVND (reference sequence). V shed 6 bases and J shed 6 bases, with 8 bases lying between them. CDR3 length: 12 amino acids. CDR3 region: CASRLGAGELFF. The CDR3 nucleotides read TGTGCCAGTAGATTGGGAGCCGGGGAGCTGTTTTTT.

This clone was detected once. J is TRBJ2-1 and V is TRBV11-2; D ambiguous. Per germline, CDR1 SGHAT and CDR2 FQNNGV. V gave up 3 bases and J gave up 6 bases, with 15 bases separating them. The CDR3 length is 15 residues. The CDR3 nucleotides read TGTGCCAGCAGCTTCGGAGAACCCTTACCCAATGAGCAGTTCTTC. Residues: CASSFGEPLPNEQFF.

V gene TRBV15 combines with J gene TRBJ2-7; 8 bases are shared with TRBD1. This CDR3 comprises 16 residues. Germline assignment: CDR1 LNHNV and CDR2 YYDKDF (reference sequence). Trimming removed 6 bases from V and 0 bases from J; junction bases left unmatched: 10. CDR3 in DNA: TGTGCCACCAGACAGGGGGACACCAAGAGCTCCTACGAGCAGTACTTC. This translates into CATRQGDTKSSYEQYF.

The gene calls are TRBV6-6 and TRBJ2-7, with TRBD2 identical over 9 bases. This CDR3 is 18 amino acids long. After removal of 5 bases from V and 5 bases from J, the junction contained 19 bases not matched to a gene. Germline V gives CDR1 MNHNY, CDR2 SVGAGI (reference sequence). The CDR3 spells CASSQSPGSVAGVNEQYF. CDR3 DNA: TGTGCCAGCAGTCAATCCCCCGGCTCGGTAGCGGGAGTCAACGAGCAGTACTTC.

The rearrangement uses TRBV5-1 and TRBJ2-6, with D possibly matching TRBD2 (6 bases). Germline values: CDR1 SGHRS, CDR2 YFSETQ. The V end lost 3 bases, the J end lost 0 bases, and 7 bases lay between the germline ends. The CDR3 length is 15 residues. The CDR3, as DNA: TGCGCCAGCAGCTCGGACTACTCTGGGGCCAACGTCCTGACTTTC. It translates to CASSSDYSGANVLTF.

This clone was observed a handful of times. V and J are TRBV29-1 and TRBJ1-2; D unclear. Per the germline V gene, CDR1 is SQVTM and CDR2 is ANQGSEA. The CDR3 is made up of 12 amino acids. Trimming pared 0 bases from V and 5 bases from J, leaving 7 bases between. The CDR3 coding sequence is TGCAGCGTTGAAGACACAGTGTATGGCTACACCTTC. Its protein product is CSVEDTVYGYTF. The whole variable domain, filled in from reference TRBV29-1 and TRBJ1-2, reads SAVISQKPSRDICQRGTSLTIQCQVDSQVTMMFWYRQQPGQSLTLIATANQGSEATYESGFVIDKFPISRPNLTFSTLTVSNMSPEDSSIYLCSVEDTVYGYTFGSGTRLTVV.

The chain is built from TRBV19 and TRBJ2-1, with no clear D. The germline gives CDR1 LNHDA, CDR2 SQIVND (reference sequence). Trimming stripped 6 bases from V and 1 base from J, with 7 bases between. The CDR3 runs to 13 residues. CDR3 amino acids: CASRSRSYNEQFF. As DNA, the CDR3 is TGTGCCAGTAGGTCCCGGTCCTACAATGAGCAGTTCTTC.